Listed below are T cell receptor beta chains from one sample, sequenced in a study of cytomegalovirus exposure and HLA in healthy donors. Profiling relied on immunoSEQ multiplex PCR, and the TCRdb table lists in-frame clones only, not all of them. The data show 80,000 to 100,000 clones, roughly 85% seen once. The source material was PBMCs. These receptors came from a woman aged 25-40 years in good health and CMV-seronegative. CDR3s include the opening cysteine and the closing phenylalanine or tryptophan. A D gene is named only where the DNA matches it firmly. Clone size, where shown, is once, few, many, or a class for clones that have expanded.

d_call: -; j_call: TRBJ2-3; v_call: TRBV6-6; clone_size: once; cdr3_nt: TGTGCCAGCAGTTACGGGGGCAGTACATTCACAGATACGCAGTATTTT; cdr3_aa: CASSYGGSTFTDTQYF
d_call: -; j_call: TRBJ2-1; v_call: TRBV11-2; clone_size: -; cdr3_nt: TGTGCCAGCAGCTTAGGGGACACCACCTACAATGAGCAGTTCTTC; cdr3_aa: CASSLGDTTYNEQFF
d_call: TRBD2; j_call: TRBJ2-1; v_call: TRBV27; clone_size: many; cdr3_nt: TGTGCCAGCAGTTCATCTAGCGGGGCTAATGAGCAGTTCTTC; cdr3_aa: CASSSSSGANEQFF
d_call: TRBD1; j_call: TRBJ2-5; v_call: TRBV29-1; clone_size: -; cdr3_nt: TGCAGCGTCCATACCCCGGGACAGGGGACCTACCAAGAGACCCAGTACTTC; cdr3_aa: CSVHTPGQGTYQETQYF
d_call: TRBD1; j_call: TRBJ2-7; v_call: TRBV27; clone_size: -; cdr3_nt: TGTGCCAGCGTGGGACAGGCTAGGAACGAGCAGTACTTC; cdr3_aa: CASVGQARNEQYF
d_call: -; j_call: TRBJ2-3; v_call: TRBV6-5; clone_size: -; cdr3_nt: TGTGCCAGCAGTTACTCCGGCGGAACCTTCACAGATACGCAGTATTTT; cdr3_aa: CASSYSGGTFTDTQYF
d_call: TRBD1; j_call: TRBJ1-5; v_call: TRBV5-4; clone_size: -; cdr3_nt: TGTGCCAGCAGCAGAGACAGGGATCAGCCCCAGCATTTT; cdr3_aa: CASSRDRDQPQHF
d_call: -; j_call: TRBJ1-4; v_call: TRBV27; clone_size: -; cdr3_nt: TGTGCCAGCAGTTTATCGAATGGGGCAGGGGTGTATGAAAAACTGTTTTTT; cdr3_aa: CASSLSNGAGVYEKLFF
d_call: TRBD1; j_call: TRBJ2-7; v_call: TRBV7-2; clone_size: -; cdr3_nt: TGTGCCAGCAGCTTACGCCGGGACAGCTCCTACGAGCAGTACTTC; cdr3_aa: CASSLRRDSSYEQYF
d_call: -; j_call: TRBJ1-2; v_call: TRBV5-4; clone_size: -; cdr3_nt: TGTGCCAGCAGTCATACAGGGTACTATGGCTACACCTTC; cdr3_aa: CASSHTGYYGYTF
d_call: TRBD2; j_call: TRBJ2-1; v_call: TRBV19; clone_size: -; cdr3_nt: TGTGCCAGCACGAGGACTAGCGGGAGATATGAGCAGTTCTTC; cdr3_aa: CASTRTSGRYEQFF
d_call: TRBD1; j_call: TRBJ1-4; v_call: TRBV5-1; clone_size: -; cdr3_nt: TGCGCCAGCAGCCTGGGACAGGGTGGAACTAATGAAAAACTGTTTTTT; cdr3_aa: CASSLGQGGTNEKLFF
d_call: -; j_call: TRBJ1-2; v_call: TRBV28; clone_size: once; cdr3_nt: TGTGCCAGCAGGGAGGGTCACTATGGCTACACCTTC; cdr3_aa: CASREGHYGYTF
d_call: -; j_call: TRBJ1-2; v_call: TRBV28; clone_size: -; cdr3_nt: TGTGCCAGCAGTTACCCTGGGACATTCGCTCTCTATGGCTACACCTTC; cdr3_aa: CASSYPGTFALYGYTF
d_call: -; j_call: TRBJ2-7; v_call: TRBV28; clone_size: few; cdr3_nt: TGTGCCAGCAGTTTTGTGGGGAAGGGGGGGAAGGTGAGGTACGAGCAGTACTTC; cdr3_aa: CASSFVGKGGKVRYEQYF
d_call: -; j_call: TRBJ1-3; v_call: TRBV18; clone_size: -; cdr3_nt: TGTGCCAGCTCACCACTCAAGCTCTCTGGAAACACCATATATTTT; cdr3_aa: CASSPLKLSGNTIYF
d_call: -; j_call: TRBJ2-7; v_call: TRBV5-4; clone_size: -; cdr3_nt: TGTGCCAGCAGCTTCAACTCCTACGAGCAGTACTTC; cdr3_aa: CASSFNSYEQYF
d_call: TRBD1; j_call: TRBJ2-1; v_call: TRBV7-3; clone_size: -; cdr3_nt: TGTGCCAGCAGCTCGCCTGCGAGGGACAGGGGGTCCAGCTCCTACAATGAGCAGTTCTTC; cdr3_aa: CASSSPARDRGSSSYNEQFF
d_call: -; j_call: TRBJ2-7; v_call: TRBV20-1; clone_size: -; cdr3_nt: TGCAGTGCTAGAATCACGGGCGAGCAGTACTTC; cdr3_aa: CSARITGEQYF
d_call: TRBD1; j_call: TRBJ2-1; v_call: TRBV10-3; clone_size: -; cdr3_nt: TGTGCCATCAGTGAAACAGGGGATGAGCAGTTCTTC; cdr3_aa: CAISETGDEQFF
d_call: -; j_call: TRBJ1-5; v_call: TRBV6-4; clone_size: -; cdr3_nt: TGTGCCAGCAGCGCAGGGGTTTCTCAGCCCCAGCATTTT; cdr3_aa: CASSAGVSQPQHF
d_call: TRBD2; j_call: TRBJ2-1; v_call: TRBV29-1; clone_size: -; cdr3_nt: TGCAGCGTTGATCGGGGGGGGTCCTACAATGAGCAGTTCTTC; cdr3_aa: CSVDRGGSYNEQFF
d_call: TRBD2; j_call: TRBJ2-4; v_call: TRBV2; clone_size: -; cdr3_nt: TGTGCCAGCAATCGGGATAGCGGGGAAAACATTCAGTACTTC; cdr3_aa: CASNRDSGENIQYF
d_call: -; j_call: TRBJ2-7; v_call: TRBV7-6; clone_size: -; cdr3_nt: TGTGCCAGCAGCTTCCCAGGGGGGTACGAGCAGTACTTC; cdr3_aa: CASSFPGGYEQYF
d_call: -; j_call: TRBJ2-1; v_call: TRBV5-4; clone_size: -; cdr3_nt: TGTGCCAGCAGCTTGGCGGGGACAGAGCAGTTCTTC; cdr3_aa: CASSLAGTEQFF
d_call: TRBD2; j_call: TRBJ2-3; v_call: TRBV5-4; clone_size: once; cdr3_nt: TGTGCCAGCAGCTGGACTAGCGGGAGAACAGATACGCAGTATTTT; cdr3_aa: CASSWTSGRTDTQYF
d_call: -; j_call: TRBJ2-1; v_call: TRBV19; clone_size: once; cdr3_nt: TGTGCCAGTAGTATTACGAGGACTCTCAATGAGCAGTTCTTC; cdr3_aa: CASSITRTLNEQFF
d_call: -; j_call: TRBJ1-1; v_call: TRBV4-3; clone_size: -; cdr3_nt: TGCGCCAGCAGCCAAGATAGAAACACTGAAGCTTTCTTT; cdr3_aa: CASSQDRNTEAFF
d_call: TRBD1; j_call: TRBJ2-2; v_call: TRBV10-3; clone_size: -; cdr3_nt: TGTGCCATCAGATCCACAGACAGGGAAGTAACCGGGGAGCTGTTTTTT; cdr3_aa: CAIRSTDREVTGELFF
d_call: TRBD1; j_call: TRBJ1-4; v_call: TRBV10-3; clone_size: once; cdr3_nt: TGTGCCATCAGCCTGACAGGGGGCGCGGGTGAAAAACTGTTTTTT; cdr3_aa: CAISLTGGAGEKLFF
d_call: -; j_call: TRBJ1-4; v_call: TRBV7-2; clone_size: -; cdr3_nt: TGTGCCAGCAGCTTTCTACGTGGGGGGGCATGGGCTAATGAAAAACTGTTTTTT; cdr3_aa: CASSFLRGGAWANEKLFF
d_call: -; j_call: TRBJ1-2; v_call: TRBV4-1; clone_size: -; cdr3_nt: TGCGCCAGCAGCCAAGTCGGGGTTGGCTACACCTTC; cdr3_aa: CASSQVGVGYTF
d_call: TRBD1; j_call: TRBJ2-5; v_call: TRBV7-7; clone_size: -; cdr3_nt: TGTGCCAGCAGCACCAGGACAGGGGGAGCGACCCAGTACTTC; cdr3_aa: CASSTRTGGATQYF
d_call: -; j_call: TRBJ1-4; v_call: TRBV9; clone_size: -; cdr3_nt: TGTGCCAGCAGCGTAGAGTTTCGGGTCAGGGAAAATGAAAAACTGTTTTTT; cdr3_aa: CASSVEFRVRENEKLFF
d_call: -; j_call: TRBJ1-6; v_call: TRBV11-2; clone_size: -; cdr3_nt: TGTGCCAGCAGCCCGGGGGGGACATCCTCACCCCTCCACTTT; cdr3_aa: CASSPGGTSSPLHF
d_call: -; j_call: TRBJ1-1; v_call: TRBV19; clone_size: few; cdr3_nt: TGTGCCAGTAGTATAGTAGAAAGTGAAGCTTTCTTT; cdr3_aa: CASSIVESEAFF
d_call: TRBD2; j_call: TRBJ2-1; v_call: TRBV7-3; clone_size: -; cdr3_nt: TGTGCCAGCAGCCTCATAGCGGGAAGCTCCTACAATGAGCAGTTCTTC; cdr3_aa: CASSLIAGSSYNEQFF
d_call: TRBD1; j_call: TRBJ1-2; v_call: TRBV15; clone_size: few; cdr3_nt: TGTGCCACCAGAAGAGGGGAAATGGACAGGGACTATGGCTACACCTTC; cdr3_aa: CATRRGEMDRDYGYTF
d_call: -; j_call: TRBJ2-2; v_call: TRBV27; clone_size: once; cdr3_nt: TGTGCCAGCAGGGGGCGAAACACCGGGGAGCTGTTTTTT; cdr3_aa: CASRGRNTGELFF
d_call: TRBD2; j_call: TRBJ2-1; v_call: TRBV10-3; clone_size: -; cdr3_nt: TGTGCCATCAGTGATCCCAGTGCCAGCGGGAGGGTCAATGAGCAGTTCTTC; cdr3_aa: CAISDPSASGRVNEQFF
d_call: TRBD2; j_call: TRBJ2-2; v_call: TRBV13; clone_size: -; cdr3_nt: TGTGCCAGCAGCCCCCGGACTAGCGGGGGGTTGGTCACCGGGGAGCTGTTTTTT; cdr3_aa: CASSPRTSGGLVTGELFF